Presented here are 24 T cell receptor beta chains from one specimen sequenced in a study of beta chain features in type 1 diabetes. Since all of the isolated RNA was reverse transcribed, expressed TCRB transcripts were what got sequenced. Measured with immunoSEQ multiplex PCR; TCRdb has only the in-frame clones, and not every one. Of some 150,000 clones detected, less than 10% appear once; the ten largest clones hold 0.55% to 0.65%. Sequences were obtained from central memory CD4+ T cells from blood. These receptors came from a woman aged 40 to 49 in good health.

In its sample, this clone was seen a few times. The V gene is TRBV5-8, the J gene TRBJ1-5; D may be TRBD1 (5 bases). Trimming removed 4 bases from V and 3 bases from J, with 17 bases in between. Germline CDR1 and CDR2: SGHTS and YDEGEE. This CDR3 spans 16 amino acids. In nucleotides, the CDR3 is TGTGCCAGCAGCGTCGGGACTCTTGGGGCCAATCAGCCCCAGCATTTT. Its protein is CASSVGTLGANQPQHF.

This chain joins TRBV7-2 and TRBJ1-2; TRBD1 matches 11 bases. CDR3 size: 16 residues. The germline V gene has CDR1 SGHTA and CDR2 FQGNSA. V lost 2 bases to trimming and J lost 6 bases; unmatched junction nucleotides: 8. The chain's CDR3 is CASSLFFWDRGNGYTF. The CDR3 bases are TGTGCCAGCAGCTTATTTTTCTGGGACAGGGGGAATGGCTACACCTTC.

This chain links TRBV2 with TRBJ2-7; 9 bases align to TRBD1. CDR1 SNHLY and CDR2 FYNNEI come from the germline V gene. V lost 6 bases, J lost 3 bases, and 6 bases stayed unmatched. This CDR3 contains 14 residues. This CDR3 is CASSTGTGNYEQYF. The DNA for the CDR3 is TGTGCCAGCAGCACCGGGACAGGGAACTACGAGCAGTACTTC.

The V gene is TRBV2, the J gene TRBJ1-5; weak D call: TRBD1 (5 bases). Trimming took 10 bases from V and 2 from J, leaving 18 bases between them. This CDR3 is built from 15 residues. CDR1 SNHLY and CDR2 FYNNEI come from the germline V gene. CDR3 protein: CATRPGSAGNQPQHF. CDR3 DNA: TGTGCCACCAGACCAGGGTCGGCAGGCAATCAGCCCCAGCATTTT.

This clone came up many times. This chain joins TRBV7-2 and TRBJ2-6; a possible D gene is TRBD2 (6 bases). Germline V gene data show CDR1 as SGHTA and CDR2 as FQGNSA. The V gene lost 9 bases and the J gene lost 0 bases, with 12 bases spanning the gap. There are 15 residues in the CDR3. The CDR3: CASGGLSSGANVLTF. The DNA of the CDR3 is TGTGCCAGTGGGGGACTTTCCTCTGGGGCCAACGTCCTGACTTTC.

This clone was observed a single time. CDR3 coding DNA: TGTGCCACCTTAGGGACAGCTTATGGCTACACCTTC. Translated: CATLGTAYGYTF. V usage is TRBV6-5 and J usage is TRBJ1-2, with TRBD1 identical over 7 bases. Germline V lookup: CDR1 MNHEY, CDR2 SVGAGI. The CDR3 runs to 12 residues. Trimming cost V 10 bases and J 5 bases; bases outside gene matches: 7.

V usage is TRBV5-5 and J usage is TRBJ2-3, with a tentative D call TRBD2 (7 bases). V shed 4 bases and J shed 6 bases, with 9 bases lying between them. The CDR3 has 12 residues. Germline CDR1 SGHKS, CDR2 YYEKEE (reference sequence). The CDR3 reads CASSRGADTQYF. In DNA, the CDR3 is TGTGCCAGCAGCCGGGGGGCCGATACGCAGTATTTT.

The CDR3, as DNA: TGTGCCAGCAGCTCGTTAGCGGGGGGGATTTCCTACGAGCAGTACTTC. Its translation: CASSSLAGGISYEQYF. The chain combines TRBV7-8 with TRBJ2-7; 11 bases fit TRBD2. The CDR3 is made up of 16 amino acids. The germline CDR1 and CDR2 sequences are SGHVS and FQNEAQ. V shed 4 bases, J shed 1 base, and the junction held 6 bases outside the gene matches.

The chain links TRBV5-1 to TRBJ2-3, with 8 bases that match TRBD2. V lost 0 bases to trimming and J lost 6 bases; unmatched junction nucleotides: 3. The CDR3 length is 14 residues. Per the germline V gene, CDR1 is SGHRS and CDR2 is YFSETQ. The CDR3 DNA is TGCGCCAGCAGCTTGGTGACTAGCGTGGATACGCAGTATTTT. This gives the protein CASSLVTSVDTQYF.

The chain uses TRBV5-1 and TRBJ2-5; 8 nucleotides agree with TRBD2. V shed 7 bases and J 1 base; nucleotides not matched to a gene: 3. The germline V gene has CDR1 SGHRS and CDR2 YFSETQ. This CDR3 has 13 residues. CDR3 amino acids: CASGRGGQETQYF. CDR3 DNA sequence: TGCGCCAGCGGCCGGGGGGGCCAAGAGACCCAGTACTTC.

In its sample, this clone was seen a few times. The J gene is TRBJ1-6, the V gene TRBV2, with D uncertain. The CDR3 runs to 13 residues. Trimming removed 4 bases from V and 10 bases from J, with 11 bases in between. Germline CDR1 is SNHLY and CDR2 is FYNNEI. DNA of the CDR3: TGTGCCAGCAGTGTCCGGGTGGAATCACCCCTCCACTTT. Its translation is CASSVRVESPLHF.

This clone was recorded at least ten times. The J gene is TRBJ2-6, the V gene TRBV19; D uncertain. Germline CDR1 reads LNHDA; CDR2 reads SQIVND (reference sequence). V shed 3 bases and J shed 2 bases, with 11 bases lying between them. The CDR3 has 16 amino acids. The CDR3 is CASSISPVAGANVLTF. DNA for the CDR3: TGTGCCAGTAGTATTAGCCCGGTCGCTGGGGCCAACGTCCTGACTTTC.

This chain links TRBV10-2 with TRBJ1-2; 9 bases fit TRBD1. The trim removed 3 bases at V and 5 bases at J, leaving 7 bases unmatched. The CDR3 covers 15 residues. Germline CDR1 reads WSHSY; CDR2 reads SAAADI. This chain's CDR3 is CASSDPGQGEYGYTF. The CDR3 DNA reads TGCGCCAGCAGTGACCCGGGACAGGGTGAATATGGCTACACCTTC.

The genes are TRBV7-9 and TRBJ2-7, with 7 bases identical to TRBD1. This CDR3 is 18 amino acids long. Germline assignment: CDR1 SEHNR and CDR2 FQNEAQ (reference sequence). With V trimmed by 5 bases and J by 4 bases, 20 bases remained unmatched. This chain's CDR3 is CASSPSPTDRARWYEQYF. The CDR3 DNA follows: TGTGCCAGCAGCCCTAGCCCAACCGACAGGGCCAGGTGGTACGAGCAGTACTTC. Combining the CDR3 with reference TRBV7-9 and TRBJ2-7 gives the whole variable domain DTGVSQNPRHKITKRGQNVTFRCDPISEHNRLYWYRQTLGQGPEFLTYFQNEAQLEKSRLLSDRFSAERPKGSFSTLEIQRTEQGDSAMYLCASSPSPTDRARWYEQYFGPGTRLTVT.

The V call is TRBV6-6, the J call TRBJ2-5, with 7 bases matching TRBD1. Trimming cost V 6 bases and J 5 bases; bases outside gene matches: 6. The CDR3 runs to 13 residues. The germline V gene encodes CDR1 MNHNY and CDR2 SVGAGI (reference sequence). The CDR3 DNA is TGTGCCAGCAGGCGACAGGGTGACGAGACCCAGTACTTC. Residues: CASRRQGDETQYF.

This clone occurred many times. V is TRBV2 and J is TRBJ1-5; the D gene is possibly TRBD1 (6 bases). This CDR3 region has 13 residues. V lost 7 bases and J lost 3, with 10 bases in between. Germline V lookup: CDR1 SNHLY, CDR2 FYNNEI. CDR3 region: CASTRGFNQPQHF. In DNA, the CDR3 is TGTGCCAGCACCAGGGGCTTCAATCAGCCCCAGCATTTT. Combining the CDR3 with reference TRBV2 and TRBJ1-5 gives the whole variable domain EPEVTQTPSHQVTQMGQEVILRCVPISNHLYFYWYRQILGQKVEFLVSFYNNEISEKSEIFDDQFSVERPDGSNFTLKIRSTKLEDSAMYFCASTRGFNQPQHFGDGTRLSIL.

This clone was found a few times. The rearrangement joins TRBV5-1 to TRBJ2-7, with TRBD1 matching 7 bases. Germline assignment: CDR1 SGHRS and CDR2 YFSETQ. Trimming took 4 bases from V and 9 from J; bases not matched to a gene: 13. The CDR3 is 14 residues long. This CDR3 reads CASSPDWDSRTQYF. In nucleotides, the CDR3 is TGCGCCAGCAGCCCGGACTGGGACAGCCGGACGCAGTACTTC.

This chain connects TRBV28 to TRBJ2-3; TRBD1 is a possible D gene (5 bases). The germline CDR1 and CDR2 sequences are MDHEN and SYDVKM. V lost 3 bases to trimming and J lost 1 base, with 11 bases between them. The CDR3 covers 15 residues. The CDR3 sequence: CASSFNQGGTDTQYF. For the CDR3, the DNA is TGTGCCAGCAGTTTCAACCAGGGTGGCACAGATACGCAGTATTTT.

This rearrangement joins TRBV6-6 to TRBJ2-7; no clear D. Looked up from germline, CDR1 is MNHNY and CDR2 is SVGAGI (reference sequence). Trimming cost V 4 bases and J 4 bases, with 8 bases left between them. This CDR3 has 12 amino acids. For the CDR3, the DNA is TGTGCCAGCAGTTCCCACTTTTACGAGCAGTACTTC. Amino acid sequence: CASSSHFYEQYF.

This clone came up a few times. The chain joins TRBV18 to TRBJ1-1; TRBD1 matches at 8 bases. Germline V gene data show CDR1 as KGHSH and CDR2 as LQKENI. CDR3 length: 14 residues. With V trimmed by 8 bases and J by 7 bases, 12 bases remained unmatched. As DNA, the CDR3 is TGTGCCAGCAGGAACGGACAGGGCGAGATTGAAGCTTTCTTT. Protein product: CASRNGQGEIEAFF.

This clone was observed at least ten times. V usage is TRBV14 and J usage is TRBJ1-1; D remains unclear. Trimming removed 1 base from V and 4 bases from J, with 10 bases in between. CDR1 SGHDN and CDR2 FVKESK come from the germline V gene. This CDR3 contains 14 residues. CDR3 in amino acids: CASSQVFGGTEAFF. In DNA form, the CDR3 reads TGTGCCAGCAGCCAAGTGTTTGGAGGCACTGAAGCTTTCTTT.

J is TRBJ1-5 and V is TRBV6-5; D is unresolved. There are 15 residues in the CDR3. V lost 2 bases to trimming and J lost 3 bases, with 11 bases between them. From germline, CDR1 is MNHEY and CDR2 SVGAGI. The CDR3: CASSYDGRANQPQHF. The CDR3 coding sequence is TGTGCCAGCAGTTACGATGGGCGGGCCAATCAGCCCCAGCATTTT.

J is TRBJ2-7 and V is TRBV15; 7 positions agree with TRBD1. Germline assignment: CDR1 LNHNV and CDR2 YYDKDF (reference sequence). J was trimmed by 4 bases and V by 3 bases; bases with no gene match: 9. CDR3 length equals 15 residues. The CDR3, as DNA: TGTGCCACCAGCAGCAACCAACCAGGGGGTTACGAGCAGTACTTC. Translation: CATSSNQPGGYEQYF.

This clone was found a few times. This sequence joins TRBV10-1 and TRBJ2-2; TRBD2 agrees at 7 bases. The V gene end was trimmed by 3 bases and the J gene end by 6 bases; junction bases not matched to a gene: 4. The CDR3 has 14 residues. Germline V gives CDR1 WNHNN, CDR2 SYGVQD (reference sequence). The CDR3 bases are TGCGCCAGCAGTGATCGGGGGGAAGCCGGGGAGCTGTTTTTT. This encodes CASSDRGEAGELFF.